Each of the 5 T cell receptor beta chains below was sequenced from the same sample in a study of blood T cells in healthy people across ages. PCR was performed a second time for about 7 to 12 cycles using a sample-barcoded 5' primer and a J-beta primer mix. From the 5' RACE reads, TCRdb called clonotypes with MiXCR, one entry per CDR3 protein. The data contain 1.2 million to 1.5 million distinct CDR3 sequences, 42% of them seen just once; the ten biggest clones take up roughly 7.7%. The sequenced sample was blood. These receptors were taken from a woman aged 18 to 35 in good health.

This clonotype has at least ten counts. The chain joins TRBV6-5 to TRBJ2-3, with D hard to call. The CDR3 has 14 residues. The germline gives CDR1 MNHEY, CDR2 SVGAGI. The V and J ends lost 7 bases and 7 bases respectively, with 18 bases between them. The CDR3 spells CASKVTPEAHTQYF. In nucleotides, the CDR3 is TGTGCCAGCAAAGTAACCCCAGAGGCACATACGCAGTATTTT.

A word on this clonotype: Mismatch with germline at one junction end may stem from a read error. The CDR3: CASSFSSGGGDPQYF. CDR3 nucleotide sequence: TGTGCCAGCAGTTTTTCTAGCGGGGGGGGAGATCCGCAGTATTTT. The V and J genes are TRBV12-3 or TRBV12-4 and TRBJ2-3, with 12 positions matching TRBD2. The CDR3 is made up of 15 amino acids.

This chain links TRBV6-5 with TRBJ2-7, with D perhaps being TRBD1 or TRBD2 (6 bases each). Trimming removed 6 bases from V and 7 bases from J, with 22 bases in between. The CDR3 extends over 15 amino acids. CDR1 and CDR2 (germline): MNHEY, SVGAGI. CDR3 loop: CASREGVGIYNEQYF. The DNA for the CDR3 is TGTGCCAGCAGGGAGGGGGTCGGGATATACAATGAGCAGTACTTC.

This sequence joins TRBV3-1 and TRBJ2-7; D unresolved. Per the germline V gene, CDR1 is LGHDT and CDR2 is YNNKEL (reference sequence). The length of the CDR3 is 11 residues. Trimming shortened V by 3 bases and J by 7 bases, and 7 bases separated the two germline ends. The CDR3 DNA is TGTGCCAGCAGCCAGCGAAAGGAGCAGTACTTC. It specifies CASSQRKEQYF.

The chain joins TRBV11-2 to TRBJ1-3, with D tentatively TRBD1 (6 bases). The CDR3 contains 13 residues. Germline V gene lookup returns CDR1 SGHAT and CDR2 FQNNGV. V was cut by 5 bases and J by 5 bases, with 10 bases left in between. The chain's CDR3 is CASSPGDRNTIYF. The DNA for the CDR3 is TGTGCCAGCAGCCCAGGGGACCGAAACACCATATATTTT. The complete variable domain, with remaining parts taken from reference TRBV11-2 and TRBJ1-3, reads EAGVAQSPRYKIIEKRQSVAFWCNPISGHATLYWYQQILGQGPKLLIQFQNNGVVDDSQLPKDRFSAERLKGVDSTLKIQPAKLEDSAVYLCASSPGDRNTIYFGEGSWLTVV.